This T cell receptor beta chain was observed in a study of blood T cells in healthy people across ages. The study, taken as a whole, reports: Per million T cells, TCR beta diversity dropped roughly linearly as age increased. In these data, TCR beta diversity tracked strongly with naive T cell percentage. Higher diversity and more naive CD4+ cells were features of long-lived donors, compared to aged donors.

With respect to this clonotype: Its antigen is unknown.

The use of a sample-barcoded 5' primer and a J-beta primer mix characterized a second PCR of about 7 to 12 cycles. Every cDNA molecule carried a tag from a template-switch adaptor bearing 12 random nucleotides. MiXCR was run by TCRdb on the 5' RACE reads, yielding one entry per CDR3 protein. The sample includes around 1.7 million distinct CDR3 sequences, 25% to 30% of them seen just once. CDR1 is SGHRS, CDR2 YFSETQ, per germline. CDR3 length: 15 residues. The V gene lost 1 base and the J gene lost 6 bases, with 14 bases spanning the gap. The V call is TRBV5-1, the J call TRBJ2-1; D is ambiguous. The source of this sequence is a woman under 40 in good health. The sample taken for sequencing was blood. The CDR3 protein is CASSLRVDLGNEQFF. The CDR3 nucleotides read TGCGCCAGCAGCTTGCGGGTCGACCTGGGCAATGAGCAGTTCTTC.